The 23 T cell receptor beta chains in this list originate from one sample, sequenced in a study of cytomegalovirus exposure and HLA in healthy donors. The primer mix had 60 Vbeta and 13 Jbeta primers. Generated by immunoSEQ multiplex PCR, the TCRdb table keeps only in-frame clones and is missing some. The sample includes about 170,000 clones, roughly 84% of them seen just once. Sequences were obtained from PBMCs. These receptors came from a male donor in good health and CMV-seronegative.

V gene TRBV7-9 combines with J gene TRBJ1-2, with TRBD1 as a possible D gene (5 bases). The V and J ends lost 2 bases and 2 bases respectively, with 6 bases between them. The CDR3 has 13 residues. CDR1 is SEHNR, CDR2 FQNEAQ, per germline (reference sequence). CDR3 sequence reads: CASSLQGNYGYTF. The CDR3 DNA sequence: TGTGCCAGCAGCTTACAGGGAAACTATGGCTACACCTTC.

Here the CDR3 reads CASSLKIGGAGELFF. The CDR3 DNA reads TGTGCCAGCTCACTTAAAATCGGGGGAGCCGGGGAGCTGTTTTTT. The chain uses TRBV18 and TRBJ2-2, with D perhaps TRBD2 (6 bases). Between the trimmed V and J ends, which lost 4 bases and 6 bases, there was a span of 15 bases. The CDR3 has 15 residues. Germline lookup yields CDR1 KGHSH and CDR2 LQKENI.

The CDR3 coding sequence is TGTGCCAGCAGTGCCAGGGCGGGAGTCGTTGTGCGAGGCACAGATACGCAGTATTTT. Its translation is CASSARAGVVVRGTDTQYF. The chain carries TRBV6-1 and TRBJ2-3; 7 bases match TRBD2. The CDR3 is made up of 19 amino acids. Germline V gene sequence: CDR1 MNHNS, CDR2 SASEGT. V was clipped by 4 bases and J by 1 base; unmatched bases: 17.

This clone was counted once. The CDR3 sequence is CASSDPDSLMRKLFF. CDR3 nucleotide sequence: TGTGCCAGCAGCGATCCTGACAGTCTAATGAGGAAACTGTTTTTT. The chain joins TRBV7-6 to TRBJ1-4; D may be TRBD1 (5 bases). Per germline, CDR1 SGHVS and CDR2 FNYEAQ. This CDR3 region has 15 residues. V lost 5 bases and J lost 11, with 21 bases in between.

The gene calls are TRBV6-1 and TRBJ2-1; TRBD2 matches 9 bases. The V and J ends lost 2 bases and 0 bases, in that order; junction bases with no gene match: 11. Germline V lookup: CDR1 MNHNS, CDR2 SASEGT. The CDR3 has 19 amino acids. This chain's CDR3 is CASSEMRAGGLSSYNEQFF. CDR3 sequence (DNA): TGTGCCAGCAGTGAAATGCGGGCGGGGGGGCTATCCTCCTACAATGAGCAGTTCTTC.

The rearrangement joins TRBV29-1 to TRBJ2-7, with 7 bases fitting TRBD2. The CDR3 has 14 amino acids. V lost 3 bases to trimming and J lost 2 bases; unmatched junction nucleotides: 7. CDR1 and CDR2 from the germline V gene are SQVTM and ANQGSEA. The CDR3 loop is CSVELASGTYEQYF. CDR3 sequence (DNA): TGCAGCGTTGAGTTGGCTAGCGGAACCTACGAGCAGTACTTC.

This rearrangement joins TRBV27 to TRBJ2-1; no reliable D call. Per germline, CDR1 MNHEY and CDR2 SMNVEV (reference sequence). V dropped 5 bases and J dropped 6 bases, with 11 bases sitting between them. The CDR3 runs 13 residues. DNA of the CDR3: TGTGCCAGCAGTCCCCGGGTCCTCAATGAGCAGTTCTTC. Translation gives CASSPRVLNEQFF.

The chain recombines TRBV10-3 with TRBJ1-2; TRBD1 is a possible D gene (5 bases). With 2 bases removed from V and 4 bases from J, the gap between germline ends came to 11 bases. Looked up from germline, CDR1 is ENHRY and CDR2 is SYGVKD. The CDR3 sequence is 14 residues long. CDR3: CAISEQQDTYGYTF. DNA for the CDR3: TGTGCCATCAGTGAGCAACAGGATACCTATGGCTACACCTTC.

The CDR3 coding sequence is TGTGCCAGCAGCCCCGGGACTAGCGGGAGGGAGACCCAGTACTTC. It codes for CASSPGTSGRETQYF. The chain links TRBV5-4 to TRBJ2-5, with TRBD2 matching over 15 bases. This CDR3 spans 15 amino acids. Looked up from germline, CDR1 is SGHNT and CDR2 is YYREEE (reference sequence). The V segment lost 4 bases and the J segment 5 bases; nucleotides outside the gene matches: 3.

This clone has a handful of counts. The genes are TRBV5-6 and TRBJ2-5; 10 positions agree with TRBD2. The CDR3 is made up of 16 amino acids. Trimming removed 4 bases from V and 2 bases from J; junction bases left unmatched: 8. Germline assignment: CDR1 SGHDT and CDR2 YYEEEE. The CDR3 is CASSPLGLAAQETQYF. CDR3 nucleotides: TGTGCCAGCAGCCCACTAGGACTAGCGGCACAAGAGACCCAGTACTTC.

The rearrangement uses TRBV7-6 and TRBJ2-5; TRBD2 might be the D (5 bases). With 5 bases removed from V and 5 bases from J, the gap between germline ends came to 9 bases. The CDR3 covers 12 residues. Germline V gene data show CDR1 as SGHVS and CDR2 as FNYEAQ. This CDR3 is CASSAGGETQYF. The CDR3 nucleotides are TGTGCCAGCAGCGCTGGCGGGGAGACCCAGTACTTC.

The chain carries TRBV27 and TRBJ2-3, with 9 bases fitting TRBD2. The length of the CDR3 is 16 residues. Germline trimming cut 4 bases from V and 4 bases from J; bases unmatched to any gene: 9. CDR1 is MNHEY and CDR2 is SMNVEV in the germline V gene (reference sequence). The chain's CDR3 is CASSSFASGAADTQYF. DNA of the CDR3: TGTGCCAGCAGTTCATTTGCTAGCGGGGCAGCAGATACGCAGTATTTT.

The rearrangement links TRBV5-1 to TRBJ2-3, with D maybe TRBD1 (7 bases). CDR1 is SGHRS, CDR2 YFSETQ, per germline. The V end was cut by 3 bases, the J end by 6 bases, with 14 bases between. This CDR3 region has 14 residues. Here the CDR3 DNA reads TGCGCCAGCAGCTCCCCGGCAGGGGGGGATACGCAGTATTTT. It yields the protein CASSSPAGGDTQYF.

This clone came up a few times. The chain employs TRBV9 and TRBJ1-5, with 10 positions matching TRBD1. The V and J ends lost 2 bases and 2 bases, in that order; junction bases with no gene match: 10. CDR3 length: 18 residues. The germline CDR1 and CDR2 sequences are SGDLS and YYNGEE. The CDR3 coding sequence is TGTGCCAGCAGCGTCACGCCGGACAGGGGGAAAGGCAATCAGCCCCAGCATTTT. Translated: CASSVTPDRGKGNQPQHF.

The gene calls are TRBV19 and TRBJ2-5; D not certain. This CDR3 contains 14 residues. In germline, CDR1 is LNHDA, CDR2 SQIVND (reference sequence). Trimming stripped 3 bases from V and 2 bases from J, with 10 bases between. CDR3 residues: CASSIRQKQETQYF. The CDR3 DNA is TGTGCCAGTAGTATTCGTCAGAAACAAGAGACCCAGTACTTC.

The DNA for the CDR3 is TGTGCCAGCAGCTTCGGTAGCGGGAGTGGGACAGATACGCAGTATTTT. It translates to CASSFGSGSGTDTQYF. The chain carries TRBV7-7 and TRBJ2-3; 9 nucleotides align to TRBD2. Unmatched junction bases numbered 7, after V lost 3 bases and J lost 3 bases. Per the germline V gene, CDR1 is SSHAT and CDR2 is FNYEAQ (reference sequence). CDR3 length: 16 residues.

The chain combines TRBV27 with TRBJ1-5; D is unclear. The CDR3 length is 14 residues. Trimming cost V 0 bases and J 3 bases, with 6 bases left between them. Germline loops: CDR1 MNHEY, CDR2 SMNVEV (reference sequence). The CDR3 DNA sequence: TGTGCCAGCAGTTTATCTTGGGCCAATCAGCCCCAGCATTTT. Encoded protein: CASSLSWANQPQHF.

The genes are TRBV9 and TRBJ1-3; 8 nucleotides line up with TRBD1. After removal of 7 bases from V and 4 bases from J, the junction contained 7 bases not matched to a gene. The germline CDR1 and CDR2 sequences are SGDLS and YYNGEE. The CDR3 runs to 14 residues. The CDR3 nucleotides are TGTGCCAGCTCCCAGGGGGCGCAAGGAAACACCATATATTTT. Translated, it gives CASSQGAQGNTIYF.

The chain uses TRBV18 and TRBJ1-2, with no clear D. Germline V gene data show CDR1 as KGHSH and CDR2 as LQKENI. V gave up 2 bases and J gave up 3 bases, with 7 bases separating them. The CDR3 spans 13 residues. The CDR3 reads CASSPDQDYGYTF. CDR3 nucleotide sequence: TGTGCCAGCTCACCAGATCAGGACTATGGCTACACCTTC.

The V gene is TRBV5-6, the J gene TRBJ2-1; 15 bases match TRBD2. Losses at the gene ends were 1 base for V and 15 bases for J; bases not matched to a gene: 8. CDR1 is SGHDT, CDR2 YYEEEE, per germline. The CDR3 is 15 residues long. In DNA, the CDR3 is TGTGCCAGCAGCTTGCCGGGACTAGCGGGGGGCAATCTGTTCTTC. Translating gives CASSLPGLAGGNLFF.

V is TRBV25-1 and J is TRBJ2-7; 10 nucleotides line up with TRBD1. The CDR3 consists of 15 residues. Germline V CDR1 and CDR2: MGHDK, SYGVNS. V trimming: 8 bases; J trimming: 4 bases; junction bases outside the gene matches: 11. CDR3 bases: TGTGCCAGCGGAATAGAGACAGGGGGCGCATACGAGCAGTACTTC. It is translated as CASGIETGGAYEQYF.

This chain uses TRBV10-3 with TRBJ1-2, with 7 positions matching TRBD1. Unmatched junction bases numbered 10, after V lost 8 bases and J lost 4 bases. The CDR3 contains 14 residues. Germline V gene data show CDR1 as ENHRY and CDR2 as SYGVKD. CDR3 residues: CAIAERGPGYGYTF. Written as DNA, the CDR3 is TGTGCCATCGCTGAGAGGGGGCCGGGCTATGGCTACACCTTC.

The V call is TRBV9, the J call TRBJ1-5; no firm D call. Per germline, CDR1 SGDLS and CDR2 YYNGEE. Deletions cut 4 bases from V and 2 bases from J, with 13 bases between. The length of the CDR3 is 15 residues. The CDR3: CASSPGRFGNQPQHF. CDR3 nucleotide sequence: TGTGCCAGCAGCCCAGGTCGGTTTGGCAATCAGCCCCAGCATTTT.